The rows below give T cell receptor beta chains drawn from one sample of a study of cytomegalovirus exposure and HLA in healthy donors. Data came from immunoSEQ multiplex PCR; TCRdb stores just in-frame clones and leaves some out. The sample has 120,000 to 150,000 clones; 60% to 80% are singletons. The specimen sequenced was PBMCs. The receptors here all came from a male donor in good health and CMV-seronegative. Each CDR3 is given with its conserved first and last residue. The D gene is left open where the match is weak. A clone size is listed for some rows: how often the clone was seen (once, few, many), or a class if it is expanded.

j_call: TRBJ1-5; clone_size: NA; v_call: TRBV6-1; d_call: NA; cdr3_length: 14; cdr3_aa: CASSLDFPHQPQHF; cdr3_nt: TGTGCCAGCAGTCTGGACTTTCCCCATCAGCCCCAGCATTTT
j_call: TRBJ2-1; clone_size: NA; v_call: TRBV5-1; d_call: TRBD2; cdr3_length: 17; cdr3_aa: CASSLGASGASYNEQFF; cdr3_nt: TGCGCCAGCAGCTTGGGGGCTAGCGGGGCATCCTACAATGAGCAGTTCTTC
j_call: TRBJ2-3; clone_size: NA; v_call: TRBV6-1; d_call: TRBD1; cdr3_length: 14; cdr3_aa: CASSEGTGADTQYF; cdr3_nt: TGTGCCAGCAGTGAAGGGACAGGGGCAGATACGCAGTATTTT
j_call: TRBJ1-5; clone_size: NA; v_call: TRBV5-1; d_call: NA; cdr3_length: 15; cdr3_aa: CASSLLGGLNQPQHF; cdr3_nt: TGCGCCAGCAGCCTGCTGGGGGGGCTGAATCAGCCCCAGCATTTT
j_call: TRBJ1-1; clone_size: few; v_call: TRBV6-5; d_call: TRBD1; cdr3_length: 15; cdr3_aa: CASSTGDRGLTEAFF; cdr3_nt: TGTGCCAGCAGTACCGGGGACAGGGGGCTTACTGAAGCTTTCTTT
j_call: TRBJ1-2; clone_size: NA; v_call: TRBV19; d_call: TRBD1; cdr3_length: 16; cdr3_aa: CASSIGLGQGKGGYTF; cdr3_nt: TGTGCCAGTAGTATCGGCCTCGGACAGGGGAAAGGTGGCTACACCTTC
j_call: TRBJ1-6; clone_size: NA; v_call: TRBV4-3; d_call: TRBD1; cdr3_length: 14; cdr3_aa: CASSRTGINSPLHF; cdr3_nt: TGCGCCAGCAGCCGGACAGGGATTAATTCACCCCTCCACTTT
j_call: TRBJ1-1; clone_size: NA; v_call: TRBV6-1; d_call: TRBD1; cdr3_length: 13; cdr3_aa: CASSGQGVTEAFF; cdr3_nt: TGTGCCAGCAGTGGACAGGGTGTCACTGAAGCTTTCTTT
j_call: TRBJ1-4; clone_size: NA; v_call: TRBV5-6; d_call: TRBD1; cdr3_length: 15; cdr3_aa: CASSGTGVGDEKLFF; cdr3_nt: TGTGCCAGCAGCGGGACAGGGGTTGGGGATGAAAAACTGTTTTTT
j_call: TRBJ1-1; clone_size: NA; v_call: TRBV11-3; d_call: TRBD1; cdr3_length: 17; cdr3_aa: CASSLASGQGGHTEAFF; cdr3_nt: TGTGCCAGCAGCTTAGCCTCCGGACAGGGAGGGCACACTGAAGCTTTCTTT
j_call: TRBJ2-7; clone_size: NA; v_call: TRBV25-1; d_call: TRBD1; cdr3_length: 16; cdr3_aa: CASSEQAGTGSYEQYF; cdr3_nt: TGTGCCAGCAGTGAGCAAGCCGGGACAGGCTCCTACGAGCAGTACTTC
j_call: TRBJ1-5; clone_size: NA; v_call: TRBV12-5; d_call: TRBD1; cdr3_length: 17; cdr3_aa: CASGPRTGRRGNQPQHF; cdr3_nt: TGTGCTAGTGGTCCCCGGACAGGTCGAAGGGGCAATCAGCCCCAGCATTTT
j_call: TRBJ1-5; clone_size: NA; v_call: TRBV18; d_call: TRBD1; cdr3_length: 15; cdr3_aa: CASSSGQGEGQPQHF; cdr3_nt: TGTGCCAGCTCATCGGGACAGGGAGAGGGCCAGCCCCAGCATTTT
j_call: TRBJ2-1; clone_size: NA; v_call: TRBV27; d_call: NA; cdr3_length: 16; cdr3_aa: CAIKSVGGALYNEQFF; cdr3_nt: TGTGCCATCAAGTCCGTGGGCGGGGCGCTGTACAATGAGCAGTTCTTC
j_call: TRBJ2-1; clone_size: NA; v_call: TRBV6-5; d_call: TRBD2; cdr3_length: 16; cdr3_aa: CASSYGSGRGWNEQFF; cdr3_nt: TGTGCCAGCAGTTACGGGAGCGGGAGGGGGTGGAATGAGCAGTTCTTC
j_call: TRBJ2-1; clone_size: few; v_call: TRBV12-5; d_call: TRBD2; cdr3_length: 15; cdr3_aa: CASAPLAGGFNEQFF; cdr3_nt: TGTGCTAGTGCCCCTCTAGCGGGAGGTTTCAATGAGCAGTTCTTC
j_call: TRBJ1-1; clone_size: NA; v_call: TRBV5-1; d_call: TRBD1; cdr3_length: 13; cdr3_aa: CASSPGQGTEAFF; cdr3_nt: TGCGCCAGCAGCCCGGGACAGGGAACTGAAGCTTTCTTT
j_call: TRBJ2-5; clone_size: NA; v_call: TRBV7-6; d_call: NA; cdr3_length: 12; cdr3_aa: CASTGIQETQYF; cdr3_nt: TGTGCCAGCACCGGGATACAAGAGACCCAGTACTTC
j_call: TRBJ1-2; clone_size: NA; v_call: TRBV6-4; d_call: TRBD1; cdr3_length: 14; cdr3_aa: CASRRDRSVGGYTF; cdr3_nt: TGTGCCAGCAGGAGGGACAGGTCTGTTGGTGGCTACACCTTC
j_call: TRBJ1-2; clone_size: NA; v_call: TRBV7-2; d_call: NA; cdr3_length: 12; cdr3_aa: CAMQEGNYGYTF; cdr3_nt: TGTGCCATGCAGGAGGGCAACTATGGCTACACCTTC
j_call: TRBJ2-1; clone_size: NA; v_call: TRBV9; d_call: NA; cdr3_length: 15; cdr3_aa: CASSPGQSFYNEQFF; cdr3_nt: TGTGCCAGCAGCCCTGGACAGTCCTTCTACAATGAGCAGTTCTTC
j_call: TRBJ1-2; clone_size: NA; v_call: TRBV6-5; d_call: NA; cdr3_length: 15; cdr3_aa: CASSSGHPLNYGYTF; cdr3_nt: TGTGCCAGCAGTTCGGGACATCCTCTCAACTATGGCTACACCTTC
j_call: TRBJ1-2; clone_size: NA; v_call: TRBV7-2; d_call: NA; cdr3_length: 12; cdr3_aa: CASSPQEGSYTF; cdr3_nt: TGTGCCAGCAGCCCCCAGGAGGGGAGCTACACCTTC
j_call: TRBJ1-1; clone_size: NA; v_call: TRBV2; d_call: TRBD1; cdr3_length: 13; cdr3_aa: CASSYGTGTEAFF; cdr3_nt: TGTGCCAGCAGTTACGGGACAGGGACTGAAGCTTTCTTT
j_call: TRBJ2-3; clone_size: NA; v_call: TRBV4-3; d_call: TRBD2; cdr3_length: 15; cdr3_aa: CASSQGRGSTDTQYF; cdr3_nt: TGCGCCAGCAGCCAAGGGCGGGGGAGCACAGATACGCAGTATTTT
j_call: TRBJ2-3; clone_size: NA; v_call: TRBV4-3; d_call: TRBD2; cdr3_length: 16; cdr3_aa: CASSLRTSGGADTQYF; cdr3_nt: TGCGCCAGCAGCCTAAGGACTAGCGGGGGGGCAGATACGCAGTATTTT
j_call: TRBJ2-3; clone_size: NA; v_call: TRBV30; d_call: NA; cdr3_length: 14; cdr3_aa: CAWSVGGWTDTQYF; cdr3_nt: TGTGCCTGGAGTGTAGGGGGTTGGACAGATACGCAGTATTTT
j_call: TRBJ2-1; clone_size: NA; v_call: TRBV7-2; d_call: TRBD1; cdr3_length: 12; cdr3_aa: CASSPDRAEQFF; cdr3_nt: TGTGCCAGCAGCCCAGACAGGGCTGAGCAGTTCTTC
j_call: TRBJ2-7; clone_size: NA; v_call: TRBV10-3; d_call: NA; cdr3_length: 14; cdr3_aa: CAISVERDSYEQYF; cdr3_nt: TGTGCCATCAGTGTGGAGAGGGACTCCTACGAGCAGTACTTC
j_call: TRBJ1-2; clone_size: NA; v_call: TRBV7-9; d_call: NA; cdr3_length: 12; cdr3_aa: CASSLGQRGYTF; cdr3_nt: TGTGCCAGCAGCTTAGGTCAGAGGGGCTACACCTTC
j_call: TRBJ1-2; clone_size: NA; v_call: TRBV7-7; d_call: TRBD1; cdr3_length: 17; cdr3_aa: CASSLRTGTPIFYGYTF; cdr3_nt: TGTGCCAGCAGCTTAAGGACAGGGACACCAATATTCTATGGCTACACCTTC
j_call: TRBJ2-4; clone_size: NA; v_call: TRBV7-9; d_call: TRBD2; cdr3_length: 16; cdr3_aa: CASSPWGGLAKNIQYF; cdr3_nt: TGTGCCAGCAGCCCTTGGGGGGGGTTAGCCAAAAACATTCAGTACTTC
j_call: TRBJ1-1; clone_size: NA; v_call: TRBV18; d_call: NA; cdr3_length: 13; cdr3_aa: CASSPKGGTEAFF; cdr3_nt: TGTGCCAGCTCACCGAAGGGAGGGACTGAAGCTTTCTTT
j_call: TRBJ2-7; clone_size: NA; v_call: TRBV6-1; d_call: TRBD2; cdr3_length: 16; cdr3_aa: CASSGPGTSGTYEQYF; cdr3_nt: TGTGCCAGCAGTGGCCCCGGGACTAGCGGGACTTACGAGCAGTACTTC
j_call: TRBJ2-1; clone_size: NA; v_call: TRBV19; d_call: TRBD2; cdr3_length: 17; cdr3_aa: CASSIWGAGSGRNEQFF; cdr3_nt: TGTGCCAGTAGTATTTGGGGGGCGGGTAGCGGGAGAAATGAGCAGTTCTTC
j_call: TRBJ1-4; clone_size: NA; v_call: TRBV30; d_call: NA; cdr3_length: 13; cdr3_aa: CAWSGGGSEKLFF; cdr3_nt: TGTGCCTGGAGTGGAGGGGGTAGTGAAAAACTGTTTTTT
j_call: TRBJ1-3; clone_size: NA; v_call: TRBV5-1; d_call: NA; cdr3_length: 14; cdr3_aa: CASSTQASGNTIYF; cdr3_nt: TGCGCCAGCAGTACCCAGGCCTCTGGAAACACCATATATTTT
j_call: TRBJ2-3; clone_size: NA; v_call: TRBV15; d_call: NA; cdr3_length: 12; cdr3_aa: CATSSRGDTQYF; cdr3_nt: TGTGCCACCAGTAGCCGCGGGGATACGCAGTATTTT
j_call: TRBJ1-2; clone_size: NA; v_call: TRBV20-1; d_call: NA; cdr3_length: 9; cdr3_aa: CSADSGYTF; cdr3_nt: TGCAGTGCGGACTCCGGCTACACCTTC
j_call: TRBJ2-5; clone_size: NA; v_call: TRBV7-2; d_call: TRBD1; cdr3_length: 17; cdr3_aa: CASSLEARDRGQETQYF; cdr3_nt: TGTGCCAGCAGCTTAGAGGCCCGGGACAGGGGCCAAGAGACCCAGTACTTC
j_call: TRBJ1-5; clone_size: few; v_call: TRBV29-1; d_call: TRBD1; cdr3_length: 14; cdr3_aa: CSVSPGTGGRPQHF; cdr3_nt: TGCAGCGTCAGTCCTGGGACAGGGGGTAGGCCCCAGCATTTT
j_call: TRBJ2-1; clone_size: NA; v_call: TRBV19; d_call: NA; cdr3_length: 16; cdr3_aa: CASSIGSGRSYNEQFF; cdr3_nt: TGTGCCAGTAGTATAGGTAGCGGTCGCTCCTACAATGAGCAGTTCTTC
j_call: TRBJ2-5; clone_size: NA; v_call: TRBV7-2; d_call: TRBD2; cdr3_length: 13; cdr3_aa: CASSLGGGETQYF; cdr3_nt: TGTGCCAGCAGCTTAGGGGGGGGAGAGACCCAGTACTTC
j_call: TRBJ2-3; clone_size: few; v_call: TRBV6-4; d_call: TRBD2; cdr3_length: 15; cdr3_aa: CASSEAGDITDTQYF; cdr3_nt: TGTGCCAGCAGTGAGGCGGGAGACATCACAGATACGCAGTATTTT
j_call: TRBJ1-2; clone_size: NA; v_call: TRBV30; d_call: NA; cdr3_length: 13; cdr3_aa: CAWSLQGFYGYTF; cdr3_nt: TGTGCCTGGAGTTTACAGGGCTTTTATGGCTACACCTTC
j_call: TRBJ2-1; clone_size: NA; v_call: TRBV6-5; d_call: NA; cdr3_length: 13; cdr3_aa: CASSYSPYNEQFF; cdr3_nt: TGTGCCAGCAGTTACAGCCCCTACAATGAGCAGTTCTTC
j_call: TRBJ1-2; clone_size: NA; v_call: TRBV19; d_call: TRBD1; cdr3_length: 17; cdr3_aa: CASSEIDGRQGADGYTF; cdr3_nt: TGTGCCAGTAGTGAGATCGACGGGCGACAGGGGGCTGATGGCTACACCTTC
j_call: TRBJ1-1; clone_size: NA; v_call: TRBV6-6; d_call: NA; cdr3_length: 13; cdr3_aa: CASSHGGNTEAFF; cdr3_nt: TGTGCCAGCAGTCACGGGGGGAACACTGAAGCTTTCTTT
j_call: TRBJ1-1; clone_size: NA; v_call: TRBV6-5; d_call: TRBD1; cdr3_length: 14; cdr3_aa: CASRLTGSNTEAFF; cdr3_nt: TGTGCCAGCAGACTGACAGGGTCGAACACTGAAGCTTTCTTT
j_call: TRBJ1-1; clone_size: NA; v_call: TRBV7-9; d_call: NA; cdr3_length: 14; cdr3_aa: CSSSLRGTVTEAFF; cdr3_nt: TGTTCCAGCAGCCTCCGCGGGACGGTCACTGAAGCTTTCTTT
j_call: TRBJ1-2; clone_size: NA; v_call: TRBV11-2; d_call: TRBD1; cdr3_length: 12; cdr3_aa: CASSYTGVGYTF; cdr3_nt: TGTGCCAGCAGCTATACAGGGGTCGGCTACACCTTC
j_call: TRBJ1-4; clone_size: once; v_call: TRBV19; d_call: NA; cdr3_length: 13; cdr3_aa: CASSIQGAEKLFF; cdr3_nt: TGTGCCAGTAGTATACAAGGGGCTGAAAAACTGTTTTTT
j_call: TRBJ2-7; clone_size: once; v_call: TRBV7-2; d_call: TRBD1; cdr3_length: 15; cdr3_aa: CASSRDRERVYEQYF; cdr3_nt: TGTGCCAGCAGCCGGGACAGGGAAAGGGTTTACGAGCAGTACTTC